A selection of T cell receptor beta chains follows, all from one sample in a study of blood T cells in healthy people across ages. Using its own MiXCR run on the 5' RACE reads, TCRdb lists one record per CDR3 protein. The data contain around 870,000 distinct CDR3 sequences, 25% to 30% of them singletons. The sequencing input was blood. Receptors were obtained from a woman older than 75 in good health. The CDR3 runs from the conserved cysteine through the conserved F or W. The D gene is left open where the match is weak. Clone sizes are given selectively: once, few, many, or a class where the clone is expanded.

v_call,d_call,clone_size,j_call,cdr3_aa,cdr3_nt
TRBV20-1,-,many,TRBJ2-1,CSARGPTGPYNEQFF,TGCAGTGCCCGCGGACCCACGGGCCCCTACAATGAGCAGTTCTTC
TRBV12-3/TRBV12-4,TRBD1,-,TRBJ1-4,CAGSPGQTNEKLFF,TGTGCCGGCAGTCCGGGACAGACTAATGAAAAACTGTTTTTT
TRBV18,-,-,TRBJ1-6,CASSPRTPADNSPLHF,TGTGCCAGCAGCCCTCGGACGCCGGCGGACAATTCACCCCTCCACTTT
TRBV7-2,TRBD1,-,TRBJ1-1,CASSLKGADTEAFF,TGTGCCAGCAGCTTAAAGGGGGCAGATACTGAAGCTTTCTTT
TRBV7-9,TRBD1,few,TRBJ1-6,CASSRTGESPLHF,TGTGCCAGCAGCCGCACAGGGGAATCGCCCCTCCACTTT
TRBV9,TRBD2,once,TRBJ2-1,CASSGLAADGEQFF,TGTGCCAGCAGCGGGCTAGCGGCAGACGGGGAGCAGTTCTTC
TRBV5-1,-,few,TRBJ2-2,CASSLEVTTGELFF,TGCGCCAGCAGCTTGGAGGTTACCACCGGGGAGCTGTTTTTT
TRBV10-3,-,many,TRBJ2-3,CAISEDLGVLTDTQYF,TGTGCCATCAGTGAAGATTTGGGGGTCCTCACAGATACGCAGTATTTT
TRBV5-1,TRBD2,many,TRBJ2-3,CASSLGAGGSTDTQYF,TGTGCCAGCAGCTTAGGGGCGGGGGGTAGCACAGATACGCAGTATTTT
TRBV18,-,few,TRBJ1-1,CASSLQAQNTEAFF,TGTGCCAGCTCACTTCAGGCCCAGAACACTGAAGCTTTCTTT
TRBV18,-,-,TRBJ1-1,CASSVPGYNTEAFF,TGTGCCAGCTCAGTACCGGGTTACAACACTGAAGCTTTCTTT
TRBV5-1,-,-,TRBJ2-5,CASSLRNGQYF,TGCGCCAGCAGCTTGCGCAATGGGCAGTACTTC
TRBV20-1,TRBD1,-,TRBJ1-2,CSASGGKDGYTF,TGCAGTGCCTCAGGGGGTAAAGATGGCTACACCTTC
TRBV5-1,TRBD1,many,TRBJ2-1,CASTSFGDSNNEQFF,TGCGCCAGCACCAGCTTCGGGGACAGCAACAATGAGCAGTTCTTC
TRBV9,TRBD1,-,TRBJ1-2,CASSVGQGYNYGHTF,TGTGCCAGCAGCGTGGGACAGGGATATAACTATGGCCACACCTTC
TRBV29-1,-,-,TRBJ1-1,CSVEGRGPGTEAFF,TGCAGCGTTGAAGGGAGGGGCCCGGGCACTGAAGCTTTCTTT
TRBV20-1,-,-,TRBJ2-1,CSARLSQGYNEQFF,TGCAGTGCTAGACTCTCACAGGGCTACAATGAGCAGTTCTTC
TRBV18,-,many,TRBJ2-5,CASSPPLYQETQYF,TGTGCCAGCTCACCACCCTTGTACCAAGAGACCCAGTACTTC
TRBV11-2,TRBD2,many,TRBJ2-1,CASSLPSGGSYNEQFF,TGTGCCAGCAGCCTCCCCTCGGGGGGCTCCTACAATGAGCAGTTCTTC
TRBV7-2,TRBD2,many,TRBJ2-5,CASSSSKGGSIYQETQYF,TGTGCCAGCAGCTCATCAAAGGGCGGGAGCATTTACCAAGAGACCCAGTACTTC
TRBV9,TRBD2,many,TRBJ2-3,CASSPRTSGGARSTDTQYF,TGTGCCAGCAGCCCCCGGACTAGCGGGGGGGCTCGGAGCACAGATACGCAGTATTTT
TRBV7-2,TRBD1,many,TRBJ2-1,CASSLEQGVRNEQFF,TGTGCCAGCAGCTTAGAACAGGGGGTTCGAAATGAGCAGTTCTTC
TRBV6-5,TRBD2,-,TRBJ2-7,CASSSLRTSGIYEQYF,TGTGCCAGCAGTTCTCTAAGGACTAGCGGGATCTACGAGCAGTACTTC
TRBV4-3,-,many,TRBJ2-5,CASSPFRSGAMGETQYF,TGCGCCAGCAGCCCCTTTCGATCTGGAGCGATGGGCGAGACCCAGTACTTC
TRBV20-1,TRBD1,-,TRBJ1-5,CSATPGGQPQHF,TGCAGTGCTACTCCAGGGGGACAGCCCCAGCATTTT
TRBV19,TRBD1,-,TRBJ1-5,CASTEGDSNNQPQHF,TGTGCCAGTACCGAGGGGGACAGTAACAATCAGCCCCAGCATTTT
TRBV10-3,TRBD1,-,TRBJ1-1,CAISGTGGSGEAFF,TGTGCCATCAGTGGGACAGGGGGCTCAGGTGAAGCTTTCTTT
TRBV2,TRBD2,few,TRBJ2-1,CATSRLAGGGREQFF,TGTGCCACCTCACGACTAGCGGGGGGCGGAAGAGAGCAGTTCTTC
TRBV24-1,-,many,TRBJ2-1,CATSSTGRGEQFF,TGTGCCACCAGTAGTACAGGCAGGGGTGAGCAGTTCTTC
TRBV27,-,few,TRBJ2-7,CASSGTNLYEQYF,TGTGCCAGCTCCGGGACAAACCTATACGAGCAGTACTTC
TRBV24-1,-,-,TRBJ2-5,CATSEGTGPSETQYF,TGTGCCACCAGTGAGGGAACAGGTCCTTCAGAGACCCAGTACTTC
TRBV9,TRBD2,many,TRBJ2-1,CASSVDARGGPYEQFF,TGTGCCAGCAGCGTAGATGCGCGGGGGGGCCCTTATGAGCAGTTCTTC
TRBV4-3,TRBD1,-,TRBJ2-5,CAGSRGQGAIEQYF,TGCGCCGGCAGCAGGGGACAGGGGGCAATTGAGCAGTACTTC
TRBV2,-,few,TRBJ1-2,CASNSENYGYTF,TGTGCCAGCAACAGCGAGAACTATGGCTACACCTTC
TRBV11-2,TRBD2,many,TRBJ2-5,CASSTRMSLAGGETQYF,TGTGCCAGCAGCACCCGAATGTCACTAGCGGGGGGAGAGACCCAGTACTTC
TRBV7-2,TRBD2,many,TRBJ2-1,CASKPGTSGYEQFF,TGTGCCAGCAAACCAGGGACTAGCGGATATGAGCAGTTCTTC
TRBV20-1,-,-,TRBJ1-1,CSAKNEGLEWNTEAFF,TGCAGTGCTAAGAACGAAGGGCTGGAATGGAACACTGAAGCTTTCTTT
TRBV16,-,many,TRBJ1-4,CASSLGRYEKLFF,TGTGCCAGCAGCCTGGGGAGGTACGAAAAACTGTTTTTT
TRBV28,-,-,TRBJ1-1,CASVFTGGGTEAFF,TGTGCCAGCGTCTTTACAGGAGGAGGAACTGAAGCTTTCTTT
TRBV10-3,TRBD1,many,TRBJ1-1,CAISDGQGLNTEAFF,TGTGCCATCAGCGACGGACAGGGGCTGAACACTGAAGCTTTCTTT
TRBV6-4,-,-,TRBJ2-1,CASSEAIGNEQFF,TGTGCCAGCAGTGAGGCCATAGGCAATGAGCAGTTCTTC
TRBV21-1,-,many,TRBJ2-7,CASTPLDNEQYF,TGTGCCAGCACCCCACTAGATAACGAGCAGTACTTC
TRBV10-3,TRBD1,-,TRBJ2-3,CATLTGARPDTQYF,TGTGCCACCCTGACAGGGGCAAGGCCAGATACGCAGTATTTT
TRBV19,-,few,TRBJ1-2,CASSIEGAYGYTF,TGTGCCAGTAGTATAGAAGGGGCCTATGGCTACACCTTC
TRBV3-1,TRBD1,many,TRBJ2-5,CASEMEGQGEETQYF,TGTGCCAGCGAAATGGAGGGACAGGGGGAAGAGACCCAGTACTTC
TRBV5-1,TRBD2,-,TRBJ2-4,CASSRSIAGGNIQYF,TGCGCCAGCAGCAGAAGCATAGCGGGAGGGAACATTCAGTACTTC
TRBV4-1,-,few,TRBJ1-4,CASSQDGSGGNEKLFF,TGCGCCAGCAGCCAAGATGGATCGGGGGGTAATGAAAAACTGTTTTTT
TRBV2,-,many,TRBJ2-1,CASTGPVGNEQFF,TGTGCCAGCACGGGGCCAGTCGGGAATGAGCAGTTCTTC
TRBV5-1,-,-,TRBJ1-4,CASSPTKTATNEKLFF,TGCGCCAGCAGTCCAACCAAGACAGCAACTAATGAAAAACTGTTTTTT
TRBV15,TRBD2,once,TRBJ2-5,CATSRTSGPEVLETQYF,TGTGCCACCAGCAGGACTAGCGGGCCAGAGGTGTTAGAGACCCAGTACTTC
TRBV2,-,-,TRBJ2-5,CASSTVVKRETQYF,TGTGCCAGCAGTACTGTCGTTAAGAGGGAGACCCAGTACTTC
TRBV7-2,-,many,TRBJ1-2,CASSLMGSGYTF,TGTGCCAGCAGCTTAATGGGGAGCGGCTACACCTTC
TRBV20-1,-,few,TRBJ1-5,CSARGVRGNQPQHF,TGCAGTGCTAGAGGAGTTAGGGGCAATCAGCCCCAGCATTTT
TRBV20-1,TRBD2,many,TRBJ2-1,CSARTSGGATEQFF,TGCAGTGCAAGGACTAGCGGGGGGGCCACTGAGCAGTTCTTC
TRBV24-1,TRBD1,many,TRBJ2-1,CATSRDRGHEQFF,TGTGCCACCAGTAGAGACAGGGGCCATGAGCAGTTCTTC